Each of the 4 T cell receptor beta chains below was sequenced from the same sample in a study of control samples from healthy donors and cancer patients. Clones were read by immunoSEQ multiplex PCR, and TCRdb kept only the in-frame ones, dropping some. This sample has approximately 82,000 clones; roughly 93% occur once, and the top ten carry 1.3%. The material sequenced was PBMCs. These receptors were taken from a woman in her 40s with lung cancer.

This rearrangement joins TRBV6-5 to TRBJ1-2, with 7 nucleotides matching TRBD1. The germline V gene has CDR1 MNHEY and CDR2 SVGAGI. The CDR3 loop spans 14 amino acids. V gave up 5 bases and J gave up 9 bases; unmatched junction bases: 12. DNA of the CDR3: TGTGCCAGCAGTCTTGACAGGGTTTCTTTCCGCTACACCTTC. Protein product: CASSLDRVSFRYTF.

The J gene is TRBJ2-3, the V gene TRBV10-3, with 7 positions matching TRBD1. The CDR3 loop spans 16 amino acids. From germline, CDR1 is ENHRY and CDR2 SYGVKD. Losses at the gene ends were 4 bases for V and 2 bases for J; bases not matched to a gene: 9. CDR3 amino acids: CAISGARQGFTDTQYF. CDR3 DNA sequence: TGTGCCATCAGTGGGGCGAGACAGGGTTTCACAGATACGCAGTATTTT.

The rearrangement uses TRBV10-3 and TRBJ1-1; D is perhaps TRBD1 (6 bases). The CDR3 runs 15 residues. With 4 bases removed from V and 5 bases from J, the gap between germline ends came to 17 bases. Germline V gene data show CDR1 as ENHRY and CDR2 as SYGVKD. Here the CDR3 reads CAISGLQGEWTEAFF. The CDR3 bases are TGTGCCATCAGTGGATTACAGGGAGAATGGACTGAAGCTTTCTTT.

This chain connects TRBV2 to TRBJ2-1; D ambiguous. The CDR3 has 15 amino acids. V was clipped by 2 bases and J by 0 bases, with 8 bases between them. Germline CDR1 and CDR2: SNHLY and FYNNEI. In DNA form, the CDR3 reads TGTGCCAGCAGTGAACCCTTAAGCTCCTACAATGAGCAGTTCTTC. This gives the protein CASSEPLSSYNEQFF. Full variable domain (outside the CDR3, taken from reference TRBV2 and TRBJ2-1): EPEVTQTPSHQVTQMGQEVILRCVPISNHLYFYWYRQILGQKVEFLVSFYNNEISEKSEIFDDQFSVERPDGSNFTLKIRSTKLEDSAMYFCASSEPLSSYNEQFFGPGTRLTVL.